This is a list of T cell receptor beta chains from one sample in a study of response to subunit inactivated influenza vaccine. TCRdb re-analysed the RT-PCR reads in MiXCR, keeping a single row per CDR3 protein. The sample holds over 650,000 distinct CDR3 sequences, 15% to 20% seen once. The source material was PBMCs from blood, sampled roughly 5 days after vaccination. These receptors all come from a man between 50 and 59 years old who received an inactivated influenza vaccine. Each CDR3 is given with its conserved first and last residue. A D gene is named only where the DNA matches it firmly. Only part of the rows carry a size: once, few, many, or a class if the clone is expanded.

j_gene,v_gene,abundance,d_gene,CDR3aa,CDR3nt
TRBJ2-5,TRBV5-1,few,TRBD1,CASSSGRGLQETQYF,TGCGCCAGCAGCTCGGGCAGGGGGCTCCAAGAGACCCAGTACTTC
TRBJ2-3,TRBV6-1,NA,TRBD1,CASRQPGQGTDTQYF,TGTGCCAGCAGACAACCCGGACAGGGGACAGATACGCAGTATTTT
TRBJ2-1,TRBV5-1,NA,TRBD1,CASSLEGGQGAKQFF,TGCGCCAGCAGCTTGGAAGGGGGACAGGGCGCGAAACAGTTCTTC
TRBJ2-2,TRBV6-2/TRBV6-3,NA,TRBD1,CASSPRTGIETGELFF,TGTGCCAGCAGCCCTAGGACAGGGATTGAGACCGGGGAGCTGTTTTTT
TRBJ1-6,TRBV10-3,NA,TRBD1,CASGQANNSPLHF,TGTGCCTCTGGACAGGCCAATAATTCACCCCTCCACTTT
TRBJ2-5,TRBV20-1,NA,TRBD2,CSASKRGGQETQYF,TGCAGTGCTAGTAAACGGGGGGGCCAGGAGACCCAGTACTTC
TRBJ1-1,TRBV10-3,once,NA,CAVLTGYGTEAFF,TGTGCCGTTCTTACAGGGTATGGTACTGAAGCTTTCTTT
TRBJ2-5,TRBV5-1,few,NA,CASSSQWIQETQYF,TGCGCCAGCAGCTCACAGTGGATCCAAGAGACCCAGTACTTC
TRBJ2-1,TRBV4-3,few,NA,CASSQDYGAYNEQFF,TGCGCCAGCAGCCAAGATTACGGCGCTTACAATGAGCAGTTCTTC
TRBJ2-7,TRBV7-6,many,TRBD1,CASSPGRGTGKSEQYF,TGTGCCAGCAGCCCCGGCCGAGGGACAGGGAAGTCCGAGCAGTACTTC
TRBJ2-7,TRBV4-3,few,TRBD2,CASSQDRSGSTYEQYF,TGCGCCAGCAGCCAAGATCGTAGCGGGAGTACCTACGAGCAGTACTTC
TRBJ2-7,TRBV27,NA,NA,CASRPLTGFYEQYF,TGTGCCAGCAGACCTCTGACAGGCTTCTACGAGCAGTACTTC
TRBJ1-4,TRBV29-1,few,NA,CSGRLGEKLFF,TGCAGCGGCCGGTTAGGTGAAAAACTGTTTTTT
TRBJ2-1,TRBV9,NA,NA,CASSFREISTYNEQFF,TGTGCCAGCAGCTTTAGAGAGATTTCTACCTACAATGAGCAGTTCTTC
TRBJ2-1,TRBV29-1,many,NA,CSVDKGLVAAEYNEQFF,TGCAGCGTTGATAAAGGCCTAGTAGCGGCCGAATACAATGAGCAGTTCTTC
TRBJ2-3,TRBV7-9,NA,NA,CASTTPAGRYTDTQYF,TGTGCCAGCACCACTCCGGCGGGACGATACACAGATACGCAGTATTTT
TRBJ1-2,TRBV28,NA,NA,CASSSLRSGYTF,TGTGCCAGCAGTTCCCTGAGGAGTGGCTACACCTTC
TRBJ2-7,TRBV27,many,TRBD2,CASSIGTIPYEQYF,TGTGCCAGCAGTATTGGGACTATTCCCTACGAGCAGTACTTC
TRBJ1-3,TRBV7-2,NA,NA,CASSLAWGPGNTIYF,TGTGCCAGCAGCTTAGCTTGGGGGCCCGGAAACACCATATATTTT
TRBJ2-7,TRBV7-2,many,NA,CASSQVWGEQYF,TGTGCCAGCAGCCAGGTCTGGGGAGAGCAGTACTTC
TRBJ2-1,TRBV12-3/TRBV12-4,NA,NA,CASSTGLSNEQFF,TGTGCCAGCAGTACCGGACTCAGCAATGAGCAGTTCTTC
TRBJ2-3,TRBV29-1,NA,NA,CSVRGGRTSTDTQYF,TGCAGCGTTCGAGGGGGAAGGACTAGCACAGATACGCAGTATTTT
TRBJ2-7,TRBV2,once,TRBD1,CASIRDREIFAEQYF,TGTGCCAGCATCCGTGACAGGGAAATATTTGCCGAGCAGTACTTC
TRBJ1-6,TRBV24-1,few,NA,CATSDGSYNSPLHF,TGTGCCACCAGTGATGGCTCCTATAATTCACCCCTCCACTTT
TRBJ2-5,TRBV10-3,once,TRBD2,CAISEWTSGNQETQYF,TGTGCCATCAGTGAGTGGACTAGCGGTAACCAAGAGACCCAGTACTTC
TRBJ2-5,TRBV18,NA,NA,CASSPPMGETQYF,TGTGCCAGCTCACCGCCGATGGGGGAGACCCAGTACTTC
TRBJ2-3,TRBV7-2,many,TRBD2,CASSLVGGAKDTQYF,TGTGCCAGCAGCTTAGTCGGGGGGGCTAAAGATACGCAGTATTTT
TRBJ2-5,TRBV6-2/TRBV6-3,NA,NA,CASSYSGALETQYF,TGTGCCAGCAGTTACTCGGGGGCTCTGGAGACCCAGTACTTC
TRBJ2-2,TRBV30,NA,TRBD2,CAWKGAGAPNTGELFF,TGTGCCTGGAAAGGAGCGGGGGCGCCGAACACCGGGGAGCTGTTTTTT
TRBJ2-3,TRBV20-1,many,NA,CSARRTSRDTQYF,TGCAGTGCTAGGCGGACCTCCAGGGATACGCAGTATTTT
TRBJ1-2,TRBV12-3/TRBV12-4,few,NA,CASSLVDGEVNYGYTF,TGTGCCAGCAGTTTGGTAGACGGGGAAGTCAACTATGGCTACACCTTC
TRBJ1-5,TRBV20-1,many,TRBD1,CSAPRQGHNQPQHF,TGCAGTGCACCTAGACAGGGCCACAATCAGCCCCAGCATTTT
TRBJ1-6,TRBV28,few,NA,CASIPTTNSPLHF,TGTGCCAGCATACCGACGACTAATTCACCCCTCCACTTT
TRBJ2-2,TRBV6-2/TRBV6-3,NA,NA,CASSPGMAAGELFF,TGTGCCAGCAGCCCCGGGATGGCAGCCGGGGAGCTGTTTTTT
TRBJ1-1,TRBV20-1,NA,TRBD1,CSAVHRGSTEAFF,TGCAGTGCAGTACACAGGGGGAGCACTGAAGCTTTCTTT
TRBJ2-1,TRBV7-8,few,NA,CASSVSSHNEQFF,TGTGCCAGCAGCGTGTCTTCTCACAATGAGCAGTTCTTC
TRBJ2-7,TRBV7-9,once,NA,CASTKAGPYEQYF,TGTGCCAGCACCAAGGCAGGCCCTTACGAGCAGTACTTC
TRBJ2-2,TRBV11-2,once,TRBD1,CASSLEGTGLGELFF,TGTGCCAGCAGCTTAGAAGGGACAGGCCTCGGGGAGCTGTTTTTT
TRBJ2-5,TRBV4-3,NA,NA,CASSQDWGTDQETQYF,TGCGCCAGCAGCCAAGATTGGGGGACCGACCAAGAGACCCAGTACTTC
TRBJ2-3,TRBV11-2,NA,TRBD2,CASSLEGGSGTRTDTQYF,TGTGCCAGCAGCTTAGAGGGCGGGAGCGGGACCCGCACAGATACGCAGTATTTT
TRBJ2-2,TRBV29-1,few,NA,CSYSGLSSTGELFF,TGCAGCTATAGTGGACTGTCGAGCACCGGGGAGCTGTTTTTT
TRBJ1-4,TRBV12-3/TRBV12-4,NA,TRBD1,CASSYGDRAPYEKLFF,TGTGCCAGCAGTTACGGGGACAGGGCCCCTTACGAAAAACTGTTTTTT
TRBJ1-1,TRBV11-2,NA,NA,CASTVEPRDTEAFF,TGTGCCAGCACGGTCGAACCTCGGGACACTGAAGCTTTCTTT
TRBJ2-7,TRBV10-3,few,NA,CAISESRGSYEQYF,TGTGCCATCAGTGAGTCGAGAGGGTCCTACGAGCAGTACTTC
TRBJ2-1,TRBV6-2/TRBV6-3,few,NA,CASSYLGTENEQFF,TGTGCCAGCAGTTATCTCGGGACGGAGAATGAGCAGTTCTTC
TRBJ2-1,TRBV4-3,few,TRBD2,CASSQDTSGAYNEQFF,TGCGCCAGCAGCCAAGATACTAGCGGGGCCTACAATGAGCAGTTCTTC
TRBJ2-3,TRBV5-6,few,TRBD2,CASRRLAGGLSTDTQYF,TGTGCCAGCAGGCGACTAGCGGGGGGACTAAGCACAGATACGCAGTATTTT
TRBJ1-5,TRBV6-5,few,NA,CASSYSPGVNQPQHF,TGTGCCAGCAGTTACTCCCCAGGCGTCAATCAGCCCCAGCATTTT